This TCR beta chain was obtained from a study of T cells after yellow fever vaccination. Study information: When fractions had low cell numbers, they were prepared with SMART-Seq v4 Ultra Low Input. General study findings and limits: Reappearance after the booster was observed for most primary-vaccination clones (roughly 95% CD4, over 70% CD8).

This clonotype showed up just a few times. Its specificity is not known. TCRdb called the 5' RACE reads again in MiXCR, with one record for every CDR3 protein. This sample has 300,000 or so distinct CDR3 sequences, with 13% found just once. Germline V gives CDR1 KGHSH, CDR2 LQKENI. This CDR3 is built from 17 residues. The germline V and J ends were trimmed by 2 bases and 5 bases, with 22 bases remaining between them. This sequence originates from a man younger than 40 who received the YFV17D yellow fever vaccine. Sample: CD4+ T cells sorted from PBMCs, taken 45 days after the yellow fever booster vaccination. The V and J genes are TRBV18 and TRBJ2-7; a weak D match, TRBD2 (5 bases). The CDR3 nucleotides read TGTGCCAGCTCACCAACGATCCGGGAAAAAAGTGTCGACGAGCAGTACTTC. Protein: CASSPTIREKSVDEQYF.